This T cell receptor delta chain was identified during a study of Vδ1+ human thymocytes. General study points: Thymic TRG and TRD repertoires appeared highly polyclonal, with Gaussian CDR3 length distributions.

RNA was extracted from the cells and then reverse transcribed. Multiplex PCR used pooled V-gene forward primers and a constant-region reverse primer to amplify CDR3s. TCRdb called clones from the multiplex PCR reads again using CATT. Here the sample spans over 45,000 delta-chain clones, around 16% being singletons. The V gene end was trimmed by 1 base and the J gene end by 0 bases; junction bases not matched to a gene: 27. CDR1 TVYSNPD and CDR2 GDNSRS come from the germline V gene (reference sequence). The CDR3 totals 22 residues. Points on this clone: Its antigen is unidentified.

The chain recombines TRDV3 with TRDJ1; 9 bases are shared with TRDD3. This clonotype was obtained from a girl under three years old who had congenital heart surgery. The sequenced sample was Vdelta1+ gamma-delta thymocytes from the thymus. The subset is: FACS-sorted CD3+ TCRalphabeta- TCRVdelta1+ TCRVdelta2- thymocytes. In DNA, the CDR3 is TGTGCCTTTATCCCCACCTGTTCCTACGACGATACTGGGGGACCGTACACCGATAAACTCATCTTT. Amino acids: CAFIPTCSYDDTGGPYTDKLIF.